The T cell receptor beta chain described here comes from a study of radiotherapy plus CTLA-4 blockade in lung cancer (dated by TCRdb to between 2018 and 2020). About the full investigation: Objective responses occurred in roughly a sixth of enrolled patients, and roughly 30% achieved disease control.

In this study, focal radiation therapy paired with CTLA-4 blockade (ipilimumab) was tested in patients who had chemo-refractory metastatic non-small-cell lung cancer. In regard to this clone: Its antigen specificity is not known. No much larger clone exists at a distance of one base, and base qualities are not known.

The CDR3 numbers 15 residues from cysteine through phenylalanine. Here the CDR3 DNA is all that survives: 45 bases in frame from base 1. At the junction V is shortened by 3 bases and J by 1 base, with 12 bases in between. CDR1 and CDR2 are drawn from the germline V gene (reference sequence): LNHDA, SQIVND. The method behind the library was the immunoSEQ multiplex PCR assay. Sourced from immuneACCESS, this table was stored by TCRdb with only in-frame sequences that have V and J called. A share of the clones is absent; for the studies checked, an unresolved V gene accounts for under half, and the remainder has no known explanation. The sample table holds 40,000 or so clones, of which about 80% were seen once. The leading ten clones occupy almost 9% of the sample. What the research found in general, with its limitations: After treatment with radiotherapy and ipilimumab, TCR clones that originated in tumors expanded in peripheral blood. The strongest predictors of response were reported to be early dynamic shifts in blood T cell clones along with a rise in serum interferon-beta following radiation.

The sample consisted of peripheral blood, taken from a patient treated with radiotherapy plus ipilimumab. The V gene is TRBV19 and the J gene is TRBJ1-1; possibly the D gene is TRBD1, per 5 matching bases. This clonotype was sampled from a human donor with non-small cell lung cancer who had stable disease on radiotherapy plus ipilimumab. The DNA sequence is as follows: TGTGCCAGTAGTATCAACGGACACCGGAACACTGAAGCTTTCTTT. This encodes CASSINGHRNTEAFF.